This T cell receptor beta chain was captured by sequencing in a study of cytomegalovirus exposure and HLA in healthy donors. Study information: In a later analysis, it was reported that the 110 or so validation repertoires had been produced on the same platform as the roughly 650 repertoires belonging to the first cohort.

Study-level points and caveats: Reports described diagnosis of cytomegalovirus status by the classifier as highly specific and sensitive. Overall, around 150 TCR beta chains were annotated as cytomegalovirus-associated.

TCRdb's copy holds only in-frame clones and misses some; the assay was immunoSEQ multiplex PCR. The repertoire includes roughly 190,000 clones, around nine tenths of them detected once, and 6% to 8.5% sits in the top ten. V trimming: 4 bases; J trimming: 7 bases; junction bases outside the gene matches: 4. This CDR3 has 13 amino acids. Germline V lookup: CDR1 MNHEY, CDR2 SVGAGI. Comments on this clone: The antigen is unknown.

This TCR was recovered from a young man in good health and CMV-seropositive. Sequenced material: PBMCs. The rearrangement uses TRBV6-5 and TRBJ1-2, with 9 bases aligning to TRBD1. This CDR3 is CASSLGTGIGYTF. The CDR3 DNA follows: TGTGCCAGCAGTTTGGGGACAGGGATTGGCTACACCTTC.